Listed here are 8 T cell receptor beta chains from one sample, sequenced in a study of identical twins. TCRdb called the 5' RACE reads again in MiXCR, with one record for every CDR3 protein. Of about 520,000 distinct CDR3 sequences in the sample, around 20% were seen once. This sample was also put to use in a study of T cells expressing NK-cell markers.

Material for sequencing was CD4+ T cells sorted from blood. The receptors were sampled from a woman aged 18-29 years in good health.

This clonotype came up a few times. The rearrangement uses TRBV6-5 and TRBJ1-6, with D unresolved. This CDR3 comprises 15 residues. Trimming left V 4 bases short and J 6 bases short, with 13 bases between. CDR1 MNHEY and CDR2 SVGAGI come from the germline V gene. CDR3 bases: TGTGCCAGCAGTTCCCACAGTAGTTTTAATTCACCCCTCCACTTT. This sequence encodes CASSSHSSFNSPLHF.

This clonotype was counted only a few times. The CDR3 loop is CAISEGDSYGYTF. CDR3 nucleotides: TGTGCCATCAGTGAGGGTGACAGCTATGGCTACACCTTC. The chain uses TRBV10-3 and TRBJ1-2, with D maybe TRBD1 (5 bases). V was shortened by 2 bases and J by 4 bases, with 8 bases between the two germline ends. Germline loops: CDR1 ENHRY, CDR2 SYGVKD. The CDR3 totals 13 residues.

The V and J genes are TRBV12-3 or TRBV12-4 and TRBJ2-4, with 11 nucleotides matching TRBD2. Trimming removed 9 bases from V and 15 bases from J; junction bases left unmatched: 7. The CDR3 extends over 11 amino acids. CDR3 sequence reads: CASRLAGRMYF. The CDR3 region has the DNA TGTGCCAGTCGACTAGCGGGGCGAATGTACTTC.

This clonotype was picked up many times. J is TRBJ2-1 and V is TRBV7-9; D is undetermined. V lost 3 bases to trimming and J lost 6 bases, with 9 bases between them. CDR3 length: 13 amino acids. Germline CDR1 is SEHNR and CDR2 is FQNEAQ (reference sequence). The CDR3: CASSFESGNEQFF. The CDR3 DNA is TGTGCCAGCAGCTTTGAGTCGGGCAATGAGCAGTTCTTC.

The genes are TRBV27 and TRBJ2-3, with no clear D. The V end lost 3 bases, the J end lost 5 bases, and 9 bases lay between the germline ends. The germline gives CDR1 MNHEY, CDR2 SMNVEV (reference sequence). The CDR3 is 13 amino acids. The chain's CDR3 is CASSFVAGDTQYF. The CDR3 DNA reads as TGTGCCAGCAGTTTTGTGGCCGGAGATACGCAGTATTTT.

The gene calls are TRBV16 and TRBJ1-3; D is unclear. The CDR3 contains 17 residues. Germline CDR1 reads KGHSY; CDR2 reads FQNENV. V was shortened by 0 bases and J by 0 bases, with 12 bases between the two germline ends. Here the CDR3 reads CASSQSFLLNSGNTIYF. Here the CDR3 DNA reads TGTGCCAGCAGCCAATCATTTTTGCTGAACTCTGGAAACACCATATATTTT.

This clonotype was detected many times. V usage is TRBV10-3 and J usage is TRBJ2-3; TRBD2 might be the D (5 bases). This CDR3 is 12 amino acids long. Germline V gives CDR1 ENHRY, CDR2 SYGVKD. Deletions cut 10 bases from V and 2 bases from J, with 10 bases between. DNA of the CDR3: TGTGCCACCCGGACTTCCACAGATACGCAGTATTTT. Protein: CATRTSTDTQYF.

J is TRBJ1-3 and V is TRBV2, with D unresolved. Trimming removed 4 bases from V and 3 bases from J, with 7 bases in between. Per the germline V gene, CDR1 is SNHLY and CDR2 is FYNNEI. The CDR3 is made up of 13 amino acids. This CDR3 is CASSGGNGNTIYF. The CDR3 nucleotides are TGTGCCAGCAGTGGGGGAAATGGAAACACCATATATTTT.